This T cell receptor beta chain was identified in a study of blood T cell repertoires in COVID-19. About the research overall: PBMCs, B-cell-depleted T cells, or T cells provided the cDNA or gDNA that made up the material.

Source study methods: Amplified reference gene primers provided the basis for estimating nucleated cell counts. Clones were sequenced by immunoSEQ multiplex PCR, and TCRdb holds only the in-frame ones, with some missing. The DNA gave D and trimming, while V, J and clone size come from that table. The data show 70,000 to 80,000 clones, more than 75% seen once. Germline-derived CDR1 and CDR2 are SNHLY and FYNNEI. V lost 6 bases and J 5 bases, leaving 11 bases between the germline ends. This CDR3 comprises 13 residues. The TCR originated in a woman aged 60-70 years with acute or convalescent COVID-19. The rearrangement joins TRBV2 to TRBJ1-5; D is uncertain. The sample consisted of peripheral blood. The CDR3 bases are TGTGCCAGCAGCCTCGGGGTGGATCAGCCCCAGCATTTT. It yields the protein CASSLGVDQPQHF.